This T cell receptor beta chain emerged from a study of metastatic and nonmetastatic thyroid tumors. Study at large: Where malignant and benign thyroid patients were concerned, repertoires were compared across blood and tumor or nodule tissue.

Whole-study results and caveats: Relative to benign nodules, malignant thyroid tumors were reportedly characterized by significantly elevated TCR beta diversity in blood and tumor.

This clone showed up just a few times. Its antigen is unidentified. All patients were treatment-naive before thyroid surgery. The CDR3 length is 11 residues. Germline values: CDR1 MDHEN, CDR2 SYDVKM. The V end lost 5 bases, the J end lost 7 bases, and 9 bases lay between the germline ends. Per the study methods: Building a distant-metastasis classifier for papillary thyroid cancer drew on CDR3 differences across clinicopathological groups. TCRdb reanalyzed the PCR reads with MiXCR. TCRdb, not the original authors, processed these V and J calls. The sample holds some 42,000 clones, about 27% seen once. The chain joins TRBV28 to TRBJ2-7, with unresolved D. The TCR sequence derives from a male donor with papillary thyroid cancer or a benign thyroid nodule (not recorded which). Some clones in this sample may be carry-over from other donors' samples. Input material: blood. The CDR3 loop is CASSPAMEQYF. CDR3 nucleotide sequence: TGTGCCAGCAGTCCTGCCATGGAGCAGTACTTC.